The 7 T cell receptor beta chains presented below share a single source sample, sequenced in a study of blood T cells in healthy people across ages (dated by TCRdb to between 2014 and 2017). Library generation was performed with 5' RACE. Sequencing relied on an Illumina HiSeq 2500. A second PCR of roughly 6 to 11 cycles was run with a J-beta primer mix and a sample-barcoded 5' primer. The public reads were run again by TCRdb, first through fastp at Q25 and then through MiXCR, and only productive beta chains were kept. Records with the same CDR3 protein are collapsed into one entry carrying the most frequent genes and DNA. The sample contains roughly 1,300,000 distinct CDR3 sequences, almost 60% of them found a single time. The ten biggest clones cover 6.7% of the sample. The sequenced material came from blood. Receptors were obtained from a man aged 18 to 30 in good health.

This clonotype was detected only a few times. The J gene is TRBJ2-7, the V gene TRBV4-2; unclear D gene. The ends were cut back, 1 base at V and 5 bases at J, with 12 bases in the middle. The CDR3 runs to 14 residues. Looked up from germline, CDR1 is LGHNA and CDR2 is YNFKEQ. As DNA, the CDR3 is TGTGCCAGCAGCCAAGGAAAAGCAAGGGACGAGCAGTACTTC. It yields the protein CASSQGKARDEQYF.

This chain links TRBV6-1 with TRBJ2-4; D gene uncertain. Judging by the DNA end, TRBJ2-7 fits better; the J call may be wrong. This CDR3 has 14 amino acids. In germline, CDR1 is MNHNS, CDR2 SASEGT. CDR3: CASSERLTTYEQYF. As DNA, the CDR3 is TGTGCCAGCAGTGAAAGGCTCACTACCTACGAGCAGTACTTC.

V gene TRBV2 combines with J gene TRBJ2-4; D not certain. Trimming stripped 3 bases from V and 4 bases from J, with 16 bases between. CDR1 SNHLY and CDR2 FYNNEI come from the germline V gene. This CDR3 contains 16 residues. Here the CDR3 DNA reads TGTGCCAGCAGTGAGGTTGCGAGAGGTCTAAAAAACATTCAGTACTTC. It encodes CASSEVARGLKNIQYF.

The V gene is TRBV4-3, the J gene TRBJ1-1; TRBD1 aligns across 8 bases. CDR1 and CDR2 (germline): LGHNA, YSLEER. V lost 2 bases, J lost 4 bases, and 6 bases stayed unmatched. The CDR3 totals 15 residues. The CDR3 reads CASSQTRTGGTEAFF. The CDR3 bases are TGCGCCAGCAGCCAAACTAGAACAGGGGGCACTGAAGCTTTCTTT.

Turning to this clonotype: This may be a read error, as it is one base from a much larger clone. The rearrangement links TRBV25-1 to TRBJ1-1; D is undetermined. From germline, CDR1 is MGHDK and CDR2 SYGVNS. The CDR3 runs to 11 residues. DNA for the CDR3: TGTGCTCCGGGGATCGACACTGAAGCTTTCTTT. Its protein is CAPGIDTEAFF.

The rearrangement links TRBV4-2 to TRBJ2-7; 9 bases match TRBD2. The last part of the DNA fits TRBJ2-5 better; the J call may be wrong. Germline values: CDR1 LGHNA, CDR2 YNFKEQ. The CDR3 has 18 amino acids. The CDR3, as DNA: TGTGCCAGCAGCCAAGAAGTGACGCTAGCGGGGAGTTGGGAGACCCAGTACTTC. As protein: CASSQEVTLAGSWETQYF.

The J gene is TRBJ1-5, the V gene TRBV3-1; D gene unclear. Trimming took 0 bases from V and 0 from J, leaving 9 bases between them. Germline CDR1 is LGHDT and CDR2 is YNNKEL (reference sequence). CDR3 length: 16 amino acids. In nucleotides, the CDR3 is TGTGCCAGCAGCCAAGATGGCGTGAATAGCAATCAGCCCCAGCATTTT. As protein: CASSQDGVNSNQPQHF.